This TCR beta chain was captured by sequencing in a study of OX40 agonist ivuxolimab in advanced cancers. Study details: Patients received the agonistic anti-OX40 (CD134) antibody ivuxolimab. Patients were infused with ivuxolimab every 2 weeks at 0.01 to 10 mg/kg.

Individuals having autoimmune disease history or systemic immunosuppression were not enrolled. Concerning this clone: Its antigen is as yet unknown.

The CDR3 has 14 residues. Germline CDR1 SGHNT, CDR2 YYREEE (reference sequence). V lost 4 bases, J lost 4 bases, and 3 bases stayed unmatched. Study observations and caveats: CD8+ T cells showed, on average, more clonal expansion than CD4+ cells.

Sequenced by immunoSEQ multiplex PCR; TCRdb stores in-frame clones only, minus some. The sample shows about 67,000 clones, 85% of them seen only once. The sample consisted of CD4+ or CD8+ T cells sorted from blood, taken in a trial of the OX40 agonist ivuxolimab. This receptor was identified in an adult with an advanced solid tumor such as melanoma, head and neck, liver or kidney cancer. The genes are TRBV5-4 and TRBJ2-5; 11 bases map to TRBD2. The CDR3 spells CASSVTSGRETQYF. The DNA of the CDR3 is TGTGCCAGCAGCGTTACTAGCGGGAGAGAGACCCAGTACTTC.